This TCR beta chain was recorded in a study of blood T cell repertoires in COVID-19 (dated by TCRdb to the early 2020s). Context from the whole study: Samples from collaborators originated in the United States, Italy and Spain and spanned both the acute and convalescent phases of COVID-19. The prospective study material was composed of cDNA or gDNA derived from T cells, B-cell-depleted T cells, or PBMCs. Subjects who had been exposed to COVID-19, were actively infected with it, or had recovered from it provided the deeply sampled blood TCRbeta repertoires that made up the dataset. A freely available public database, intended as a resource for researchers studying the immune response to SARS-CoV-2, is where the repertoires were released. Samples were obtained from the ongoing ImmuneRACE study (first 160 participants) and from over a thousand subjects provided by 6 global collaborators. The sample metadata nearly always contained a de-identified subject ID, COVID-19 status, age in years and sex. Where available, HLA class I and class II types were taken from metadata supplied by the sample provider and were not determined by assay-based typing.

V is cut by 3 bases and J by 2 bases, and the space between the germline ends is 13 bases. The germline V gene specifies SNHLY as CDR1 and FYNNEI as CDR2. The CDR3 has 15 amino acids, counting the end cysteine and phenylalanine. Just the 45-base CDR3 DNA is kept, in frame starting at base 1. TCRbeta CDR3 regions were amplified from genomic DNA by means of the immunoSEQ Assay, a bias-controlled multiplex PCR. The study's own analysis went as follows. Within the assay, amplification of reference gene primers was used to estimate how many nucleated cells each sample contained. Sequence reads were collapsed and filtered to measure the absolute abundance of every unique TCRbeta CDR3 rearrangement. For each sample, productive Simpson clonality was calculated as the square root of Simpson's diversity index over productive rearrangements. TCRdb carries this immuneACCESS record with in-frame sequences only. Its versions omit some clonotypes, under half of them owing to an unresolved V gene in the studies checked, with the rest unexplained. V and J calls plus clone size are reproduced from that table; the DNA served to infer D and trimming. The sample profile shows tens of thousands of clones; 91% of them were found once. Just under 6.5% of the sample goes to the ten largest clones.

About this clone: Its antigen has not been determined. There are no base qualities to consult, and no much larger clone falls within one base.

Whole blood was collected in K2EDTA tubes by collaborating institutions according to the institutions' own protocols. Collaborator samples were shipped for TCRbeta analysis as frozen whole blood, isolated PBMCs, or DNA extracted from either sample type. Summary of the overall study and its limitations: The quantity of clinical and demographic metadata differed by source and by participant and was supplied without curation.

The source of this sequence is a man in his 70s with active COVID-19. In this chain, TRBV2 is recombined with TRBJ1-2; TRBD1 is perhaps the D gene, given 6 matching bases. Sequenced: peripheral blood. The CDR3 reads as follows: CASSDTVTGNYGYTF. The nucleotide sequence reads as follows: TGTGCCAGCAGTGACACGGTGACAGGCAACTATGGCTACACCTTC.